The rows below give T cell receptor beta chains drawn from one sample of a study of T cell responses to AZD1222 COVID-19 vaccine. TCRdb's copy holds only in-frame clones and misses some; the assay was immunoSEQ multiplex PCR. Here the sample spans 84,000 or so clones, roughly nine tenths being singletons. This specimen consisted of peripheral blood, obtained on day 0 of AZD1222 vaccination. The origin of the receptors is an adult in good health. CDR3s leave out the opening cysteine and the closing phenylalanine or tryptophan. Fields, in order: V gene, J gene, CDR3 protein.

TRBV6-5	TRBJ2-7	ASSFGREAGEQY
TRBV19	TRBJ2-2	ASKRTTPNTGELF
TRBV18	TRBJ1-1	ASSPRGGGNTEAF
TRBV24-1	TRBJ2-7	ATSDPGTDAYEQY
TRBV24-1	TRBJ2-3	ATSSPSATDTQY
TRBV6-6	TRBJ1-3	ASSFTGGAGNTIY
TRBV6-2/TRBV6-3	TRBJ1-4	ASSYLVRPNEKLF
TRBV29-1	TRBJ2-1	SVEGVRTGGNEQF
TRBV4-2	TRBJ2-1	ASSPEGFSYNEQF
TRBV5-1	TRBJ2-1	ASSTYGTSVHNEQF
TRBV7-9	TRBJ1-1	ASSPDGAGTEAF
TRBV6-5	TRBJ2-1	ASSSQTSGRGEQF
TRBV19	TRBJ1-1	ASSTRQGARTEAF
TRBV7-3	TRBJ2-1	ASSSRSGAEQF
TRBV13	TRBJ2-7	ASSLSGSGRSYEQY
TRBV5-1	TRBJ2-1	ASSTGLGSYNEQF
TRBV5-1	TRBJ1-4	ASRPGHENEKLF
TRBV21-1	TRBJ2-7	ASSKDSGTSESFSYEQY
TRBV19	TRBJ2-5	ATQPQGKTQY